This entry concerns a single T cell receptor (beta chain). This record belongs to a study of blood T cell repertoires in COVID-19. Profiling relied on immunoSEQ multiplex PCR, and the TCRdb table lists in-frame clones only, not all of them. This sample has about 340,000 clones, with around 80% found just once. With V trimmed by 1 base and J by 1 base, 6 bases remained unmatched. Germline CDR1 and CDR2: SEHNR and FQNEAQ (reference sequence). The CDR3 is 18 residues long. The V gene is TRBV7-9, the J gene TRBJ2-1; 11 bases map to TRBD2. The sequence was obtained from a young man with active or convalescent COVID-19. Input material: peripheral blood. The CDR3 here is CASSLGLGTSGSYNEQFF. In nucleotides, the CDR3 is TGTGCCAGCAGCTTAGGTTTAGGGACTAGCGGTTCCTACAATGAGCAGTTCTTC.